A single sample is the source of the 31 T cell receptor beta chains below, sequenced in a study of metastatic and nonmetastatic thyroid tumors. Treatment of any kind had been given to no patient before thyroid surgery. TCRdb reassembled clones from the PCR reads with MiXCR. The sample has about 34,000 clones, approximately 15% seen once. The specimen sequenced was blood. These receptor sequences come from a female donor with papillary thyroid cancer or a benign thyroid nodule (not recorded which). Some clones in this sample may be carry-over from other donors' samples.

This clone appeared many times. The gene calls are TRBV6-2 or TRBV6-3 and TRBJ2-1; no reliable D call. This CDR3 region has 13 residues. Germline V gene lookup returns CDR1 MNHEY and CDR2 SVGEGT. Trimming took 3 bases from V and 10 from J, leaving 13 bases between them. The CDR3 bases are TGTGCCAGCAGTTATTTAGGGCGACGGGAGCAGTTCTTC. Translating gives CASSYLGRREQFF.

This clone was found many times. V usage is TRBV6-1 and J usage is TRBJ1-1; the match to TRBD1 covers 7 bases. Losses at the gene ends were 4 bases for V and 2 bases for J; bases not matched to a gene: 4. The CDR3 covers 14 residues. Per germline, CDR1 MNHNS and CDR2 SASEGT. The CDR3 is CASSARQGNTEAFF. The CDR3 bases are TGTGCCAGCAGTGCCCGACAGGGAAACACTGAAGCTTTCTTT.

This clone occurred many times. This chain uses TRBV10-3 with TRBJ2-5; 7 positions match TRBD2. CDR3 length: 15 residues. Germline V CDR1 and CDR2: ENHRY, SYGVKD. The V gene end was trimmed by 11 bases and the J gene end by 2 bases; junction bases not matched to a gene: 14. The CDR3 region has the DNA TGTGCCGTCACGGAGAGACGGGAGGTTCAAGAGACCCAGTACTTC. Translation: CAVTERREVQETQYF.

This clone came up many times. The CDR3 DNA sequence: TGCAGTGCTAGATTGGACAGCAAAAACATTCAGTACTTC. This gives the protein CSARLDSKNIQYF. The chain recombines TRBV20-1 with TRBJ2-4; the D gene is possibly TRBD1 (6 bases). The V and J ends lost 2 bases and 3 bases respectively, with 8 bases between them. CDR3 length equals 13 residues. Germline values: CDR1 DFQATT, CDR2 SNEGSKA (reference sequence).

This clone has more than one count but fewer than ten. The J gene is TRBJ1-1, the V gene TRBV19; D unclear. Germline CDR1 is LNHDA and CDR2 is SQIVND (reference sequence). The CDR3 totals 13 residues. The germline V and J ends were trimmed by 6 bases and 0 bases, with 8 bases remaining between them. CDR3 sequence (DNA): TGTGCCAGTAGCCCATTGGTGAACACTGAAGCTTTCTTT. This gives the protein CASSPLVNTEAFF.

The chain is built from TRBV6-4 and TRBJ2-7; D is perhaps TRBD1 (7 bases). The CDR3 contains 15 residues. Trimming stripped 3 bases from V and 1 base from J, with 13 bases between. In germline, CDR1 is MRHNA, CDR2 SNTAGT. CDR3 in amino acids: CASSEEGASSYEQYF. In DNA form, the CDR3 reads TGTGCCAGCAGTGAGGAGGGGGCGTCATCCTACGAGCAGTACTTC.

This clone was counted ten times or more. The chain couples TRBV5-6 to TRBJ1-1; maybe TRBD1 (5 bases). Germline V gives CDR1 SGHDT, CDR2 YYEEEE. The V gene lost 4 bases and the J gene lost 5 bases, with 12 bases spanning the gap. This CDR3 comprises 13 residues. The CDR3 region is CASSQGQWTEAFF. In DNA form, the CDR3 reads TGTGCCAGCAGCCAGGGCCAATGGACTGAAGCTTTCTTT. The whole variable domain, filled in from reference TRBV5-6 and TRBJ1-1, reads DAGVTQSPTHLIKTRGQQVTLRCSPKSGHDTVSWYQQALGQGPQFIFQYYEEEERQRGNFPDRFSGHQFPNYSSELNVNALLLGDSALYLCASSQGQWTEAFFGQGTRLTVV.

In its sample, this clone was seen many times. V gene TRBV19 combines with J gene TRBJ1-6; 7 positions agree with TRBD1. The germline V gene has CDR1 LNHDA and CDR2 SQIVND (reference sequence). The V segment lost 3 bases and the J segment 3 bases; nucleotides outside the gene matches: 5. This CDR3 region has 16 residues. The CDR3 nucleotides are TGTGCCAGTAGTATCGGGAGGGGGCTCTATAATTCACCCCTCCACTTT. Protein product: CASSIGRGLYNSPLHF. The complete variable domain, with remaining parts taken from reference TRBV19 and TRBJ1-6, reads DGGITQSPKYLFRKEGQNVTLSCEQNLNHDAMYWYRQDPGQGLRLIYYSQIVNDFQKGDIAEGYSVSREKKESFPLTVTSAQKNPTAFYLCASSIGRGLYNSPLHFGNGTRLTVT.

This clone was seen a handful of times. V and J are TRBV27 and TRBJ2-5, with 7 bases identical to TRBD2. CDR3 length: 15 residues. With 2 bases clipped from V and 5 bases from J, the junction kept 8 bases outside the gene matches. Germline V gene sequence: CDR1 MNHEY, CDR2 SMNVEV (reference sequence). The CDR3 here is CASSLNGGSWETQYF. In DNA form, the CDR3 reads TGTGCCAGCAGTTTAAACGGCGGGAGCTGGGAGACCCAGTACTTC.

This clone has just a few counts. This may arise from a read error, as a much more abundant clone is one base away. This rearrangement joins TRBV29-1 to TRBJ2-3; 7 bases agree with TRBD2. Germline CDR1 is SQVTM and CDR2 is ANQGSEA. After removal of 7 bases from V and 2 bases from J, the junction contained 12 bases not matched to a gene. The CDR3 covers 15 residues. The CDR3 DNA reads TGCAGCGCTGGCGGGAGTCCCATTATCACAGATACGCAGTATTTT. Translation gives CSAGGSPIITDTQYF.

This clone was seen repeatedly, ten times or more. The chain combines TRBV28 with TRBJ1-3; maybe TRBD1 (6 bases). V was pared by 5 bases and J by 5 bases, with 13 bases between. The CDR3 totals 14 residues. In germline, CDR1 is MDHEN, CDR2 SYDVKM. Here the CDR3 DNA reads TGTGCCAGCAGTGAGACAGGCCTTAGAAACACCATATATTTT. It encodes CASSETGLRNTIYF.

In this sample, this clone turned up a few times. This chain joins TRBV6-2 or TRBV6-3 and TRBJ2-7; TRBD2 agrees at 10 bases. Germline V gene lookup returns CDR1 MNHEY and CDR2 SVGEGT. V lost 5 bases and J lost 4; bases outside the gene matches: 5. CDR3 length equals 14 residues. The CDR3, as DNA: TGTGCCAGCAGTCTAGCGGGAGAGCCGTACGAGCAGTACTTC. It encodes CASSLAGEPYEQYF.

This clone is medium-sized (0.01 to 0.1%) in the sample. The genes are TRBV20-1 and TRBJ2-3; 11 bases agree with TRBD2. The germline CDR1 and CDR2 sequences are DFQATT and SNEGSKA (reference sequence). The CDR3 extends over 16 amino acids. V lost 6 bases to trimming and J lost 0 bases; unmatched junction nucleotides: 8. In nucleotides, the CDR3 is TGCAGTGCCCCCCCGCGGACTAGCGGGAGCACAGATACGCAGTATTTT. This sequence encodes CSAPPRTSGSTDTQYF.

This clone has at least ten counts. This chain uses TRBV30 with TRBJ1-4, with 10 nucleotides matching TRBD1. V trimming: 3 bases; J trimming: 6 bases; junction bases outside the gene matches: 7. This CDR3 is 15 amino acids long. Germline V gene sequence: CDR1 GTSNPN, CDR2 SVGIG (reference sequence). The CDR3 nucleotides read TGTGCCTGGAGGTACTCCGGGACAGGGGATGAAAAACTGTTTTTT. Translation gives CAWRYSGTGDEKLFF.

This clone came up once. The chain has TRBV5-1 and TRBJ2-1; 7 bases match TRBD1. The CDR3 runs 14 residues. Germline CDR1 and CDR2: SGHRS and YFSETQ. J gave up 5 bases and V 4 bases, and 6 bases lay outside the gene matches. The CDR3 bases are TGCGCCAGCAGCCCCTGGACAGGCGACAATGAGCAGTTCTTC. Its translation: CASSPWTGDNEQFF.

This clone was counted ten times or more. This chain joins TRBV11-2 and TRBJ1-2; the match to TRBD1 covers 9 bases. The V and J ends lost 5 bases and 4 bases, in that order; junction bases with no gene match: 14. Germline V gives CDR1 SGHAT, CDR2 FQNNGV. There are 17 residues in the CDR3. The CDR3 nucleotides are TGTGCCAGCAGCCCCCTTGGACAGGGGATTTTCGGCTATGGCTACACCTTC. It translates to CASSPLGQGIFGYGYTF.

The V gene is TRBV19, the J gene TRBJ2-2; D might be TRBD1 (5 bases). The CDR3 is made up of 14 amino acids. Between the trimmed V and J ends, which lost 9 bases and 5 bases, there was a span of 16 bases. Germline assignment: CDR1 LNHDA and CDR2 SQIVND (reference sequence). CDR3 nucleotide sequence: TGTGCCAGCAGCCAAATGGACACTACCGGGGAGCTGTTTTTT. This encodes CASSQMDTTGELFF.

This clone was seen repeatedly, ten times or more. The chain has TRBV4-1 and TRBJ2-2; 8 bases fit TRBD1. The V gene end was trimmed by 4 bases and the J gene end by 4 bases; junction bases not matched to a gene: 8. The germline V gene encodes CDR1 MGHRA and CDR2 YSYEKL. The CDR3 totals 16 residues. The CDR3 sequence is CASSPRQGTLTGELFF. The CDR3 DNA reads as TGCGCCAGCAGCCCCCGACAGGGGACTCTCACCGGGGAGCTGTTTTTT.

This clone was seen a handful of times. V gene TRBV10-1 combines with J gene TRBJ2-7; tentative D call: TRBD2 (5 bases). Trimming left V 0 bases short and J 3 bases short, with 9 bases between. Germline CDR1 is WNHNN and CDR2 is SYGVQD (reference sequence). The CDR3 has 14 amino acids. The CDR3 DNA follows: TGCGCCAGCAGTGAGTCGGGAGTGGGCTACGAGCAGTACTTC. Protein sequence: CASSESGVGYEQYF.

This rearrangement joins TRBV5-1 to TRBJ1-6; D is perhaps TRBD1 (6 bases). The CDR3 sequence is 14 residues long. Germline V lookup: CDR1 SGHRS, CDR2 YFSETQ. V gave up 9 bases and J gave up 12 bases, with 22 bases separating them. CDR3 nucleotide sequence: TGCGCCATTAGCTTGTCCCTCAGGGGTGAACCCCTCCACTTT. Translating it yields CAISLSLRGEPLHF.

The chain carries TRBV4-2 and TRBJ1-1; D is unresolved. V was cut by 2 bases and J by 4 bases, with 11 bases left in between. This CDR3 contains 14 residues. Germline V CDR1 and CDR2: LGHNA, YNFKEQ. The CDR3 region is CASSQTLEGTEAFF. CDR3 nucleotides: TGTGCCAGCAGCCAAACTCTCGAGGGCACTGAAGCTTTCTTT.

This chain connects TRBV20-1 to TRBJ2-7; TRBD1 aligns across 8 bases. CDR3 size: 13 residues. The ends lost 8 bases at V and 2 bases at J; junction bases unmatched: 8. Germline V gene data show CDR1 as DFQATT and CDR2 as SNEGSKA (reference sequence). Written as DNA, the CDR3 is TGCAGTTCTCATGACAGGGGTCCCTACGAGCAGTACTTC. Residues: CSSHDRGPYEQYF.

The chain joins TRBV20-1 to TRBJ2-1, with a possible D match to TRBD1 (6 bases). The germline V gene has CDR1 DFQATT and CDR2 SNEGSKA (reference sequence). Trimming cost V 0 bases and J 9 bases, with 21 bases left between them. This CDR3 has 16 residues. Here the CDR3 reads CSARDLLRQVLFEQFF. The CDR3 DNA reads TGCAGTGCTAGAGATCTCCTGAGACAGGTACTTTTTGAGCAGTTCTTC.

The table lists this clone with many counts. The CDR3 loop reads CASPPGGQKTDQPQHF. For the CDR3, the DNA is TGTGCCAGCCCCCCGGGGGGACAGAAAACCGATCAGCCCCAGCATTTT. The rearrangement links TRBV6-1 to TRBJ1-5; 7 nucleotides line up with TRBD1. Looked up from germline, CDR1 is MNHNS and CDR2 is SASEGT. The J segment lost 5 bases and the V segment lost 8 bases, leaving 15 bases of the junction unmatched. The CDR3 totals 16 residues.

This clone appeared a few times. The chain has TRBV6-4 and TRBJ2-1; D uncertain. V lost 0 bases, J lost 3 bases, and 3 bases lay in between. Germline loops: CDR1 MRHNA, CDR2 SNTAGT. This CDR3 spans 13 amino acids. The CDR3 here is CASSDSDYNEQFF. CDR3 in DNA: TGTGCCAGCAGTGACTCGGACTACAATGAGCAGTTCTTC.

In regard to this clone: One end of the junction is discordant with germline, which a read error may explain. This rearrangement joins TRBV7-2 to TRBJ2-5, with D uncertain. This CDR3 contains 14 residues. Germline loops: CDR1 SGHTA, CDR2 FQGNSA. The CDR3 DNA reads as TGTGCCAGCAGCGTACGTCAAGTCGGAGAGACTCAGTACTTC. It is translated as CASSVRQVGETQYF.

This clone occurred many times. This chain uses TRBV19 with TRBJ1-4; tentative D call: TRBD1 (5 bases). This CDR3 has 15 amino acids. Germline CDR1 reads LNHDA; CDR2 reads SQIVND (reference sequence). V was trimmed by 7 bases and J by 6 bases, leaving 18 bases between them. As DNA, the CDR3 is TGTGCCAGTATGAAAAAAGGGGTCAGCGATGAAAAACTGTTTTTT. Translation: CASMKKGVSDEKLFF.

This clone was recorded many times. The chain combines TRBV7-8 with TRBJ2-7, with D maybe TRBD1 (6 bases). V gave up 0 bases and J gave up 3 bases, with 15 bases separating them. From germline, CDR1 is SGHVS and CDR2 FQNEAQ. The CDR3 length is 16 residues. The CDR3 DNA is TGTGCCAGCAGCTTAGCCGAGGACAGTGGTGTCTACGAGCAGTACTTC. It specifies CASSLAEDSGVYEQYF.

About this clone: An end of the junction does not agree with germline; a read error may underlie this. Other DNA sequences in this sample translate to the same CDR3. The chain joins TRBV6-4 to TRBJ2-2; weak D call: TRBD2 (5 bases). Germline V gene sequence: CDR1 MRHNA, CDR2 SNTAGT. This CDR3 comprises 13 residues. The CDR3 sequence is CASSQQNTGELFF. The CDR3 nucleotides read TGCGCCAGCAGTCAACAGAACACCGGGGAGCTTTTTTTT.

The chain combines TRBV15 with TRBJ2-1, with TRBD2 identical over 7 bases. This CDR3 comprises 15 residues. Germline V CDR1 and CDR2: LNHNV, YYDKDF (reference sequence). The trim removed 5 bases at V and 2 bases at J, leaving 6 bases unmatched. CDR3 in DNA: TGTGCCACCAGCTCCAGCGGGAATACCTACAATGAGCAGTTCTTC. Protein product: CATSSSGNTYNEQFF.

This clone appeared a few times. The chain is built from TRBV12-3 or TRBV12-4 and TRBJ2-7; D unresolved. This CDR3 region has 13 residues. The V and J ends lost 7 bases and 9 bases respectively, with 19 bases between them. The CDR3 is CASIWTVNKGQYF. The CDR3 region has the DNA TGTGCCAGCATCTGGACGGTGAATAAAGGGCAGTACTTC.